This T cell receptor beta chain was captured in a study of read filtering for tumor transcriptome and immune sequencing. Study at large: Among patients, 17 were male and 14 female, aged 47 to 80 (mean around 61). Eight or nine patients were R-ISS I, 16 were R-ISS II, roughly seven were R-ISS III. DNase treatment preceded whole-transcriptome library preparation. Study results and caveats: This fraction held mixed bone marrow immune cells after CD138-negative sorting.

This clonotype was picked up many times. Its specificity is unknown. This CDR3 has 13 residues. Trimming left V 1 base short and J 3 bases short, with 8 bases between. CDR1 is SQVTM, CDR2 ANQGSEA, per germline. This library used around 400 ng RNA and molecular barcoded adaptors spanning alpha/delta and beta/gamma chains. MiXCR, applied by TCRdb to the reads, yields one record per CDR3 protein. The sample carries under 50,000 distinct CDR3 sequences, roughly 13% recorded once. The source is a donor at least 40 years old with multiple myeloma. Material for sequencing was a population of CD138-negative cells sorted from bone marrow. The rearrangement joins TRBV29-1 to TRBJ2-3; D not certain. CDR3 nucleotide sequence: TGCAGCGTTGAAGGGAGCTCGACAGATACGCAGTATTTT. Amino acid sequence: CSVEGSSTDTQYF.